A single sample is the source of the 24 T cell receptor beta chains below, sequenced in a study of HIV-infected patients and healthy controls. cDNA was made from 500 ng RNA using alpha and beta constant primers. Using multiplexing indices, alpha and beta chain libraries were generated apart by chain-specific third strand synthesis. One entry per CDR3 protein results from TCRdb running MiXCR on the 5' RACE reads. The table records fewer than 7,500 distinct CDR3 sequences, roughly 9.8% of them present only once. All unsorted peripheral T cells were captured because whole blood was used without fractionation. Specimen: blood, collected before antiretroviral therapy. These receptors were obtained from an adult with HIV infection.

Relative to its sample, this clonotype is medium-sized. DNA for the CDR3: TGTGCCAGCAGCCAAGGAGACAATCCGAATCAGCCCCAGCATTTT. This encodes CASSQGDNPNQPQHF. This chain connects TRBV3-1 to TRBJ1-5; D ambiguous. Trimming cost V 1 base and J 4 bases, with 11 bases left between them. Germline V gene data show CDR1 as LGHDT and CDR2 as YNNKEL (reference sequence). This CDR3 has 15 amino acids.

The J gene is TRBJ2-2, the V gene TRBV10-2; D uncertain. V was trimmed by 6 bases and J by 0 bases, leaving 11 bases between them. Looked up from germline, CDR1 is WSHSY and CDR2 is SAAADI. This CDR3 is 15 amino acids long. CDR3 sequence: CASSWSAPNTGELFF. The DNA for the CDR3 is TGCGCCAGCAGCTGGAGCGCCCCGAACACCGGGGAGCTGTTTTTT.

This chain joins TRBV7-2 and TRBJ2-6, with D unresolved. This CDR3 is 16 amino acids long. V was clipped by 3 bases and J by 0 bases, with 9 bases between them. Germline lookup yields CDR1 SGHTA and CDR2 FQGNSA. The CDR3 region has the DNA TGTGCCAGCAGCTTCGGTTCGAACTCTGGGGCCAACGTCCTGACTTTC. Translating gives CASSFGSNSGANVLTF.

This clonotype has at least ten counts. This rearrangement joins TRBV19 to TRBJ1-4; TRBD1 is a possible D gene (6 bases). Trimming pared 2 bases from V and 6 bases from J, leaving 10 bases between. The V gene's germline CDR1 is LNHDA and CDR2 SQIVND (reference sequence). CDR3 length: 14 amino acids. The CDR3: CASSIQGQYEKLFF. CDR3 DNA sequence: TGTGCCAGTAGTATACAAGGACAGTATGAAAAACTGTTTTTT.

This clonotype is medium-sized. The CDR3 sequence: CASRKTGFYGYTF. CDR3 DNA sequence: TGTGCCAGCAGGAAAACAGGGTTCTATGGCTACACCTTC. This sequence joins TRBV2 and TRBJ1-2; a weak D match, TRBD1 (6 bases). V was pared by 6 bases and J by 4 bases, with 12 bases between. Germline V gives CDR1 SNHLY, CDR2 FYNNEI. The CDR3 totals 13 residues.

The genes are TRBV2 and TRBJ1-2, with 9 bases aligning to TRBD1. The ends lost 6 bases at V and 2 bases at J; junction bases unmatched: 4. In germline, CDR1 is SNHLY, CDR2 FYNNEI. This CDR3 has 14 amino acids. The CDR3 here is CASRAGTGNYGYTF. In DNA, the CDR3 is TGTGCCAGCAGAGCCGGGACAGGGAACTATGGCTACACCTTC. The variable domain in full, with the rest retrieved from reference TRBV2 and TRBJ1-2, is EPEVTQTPSHQVTQMGQEVILRCVPISNHLYFYWYRQILGQKVEFLVSFYNNEISEKSEIFDDQFSVERPDGSNFTLKIRSTKLEDSAMYFCASRAGTGNYGYTFGSGTRLTVV.

In its sample, this clonotype ranks as medium-sized (0.01 to 0.1%). This rearrangement joins TRBV7-9 to TRBJ1-4; D ambiguous. The CDR3 is 15 residues long. Looked up from germline, CDR1 is SEHNR and CDR2 is FQNEAQ (reference sequence). Trimming cost V 2 bases and J 3 bases, with 10 bases left between them. This chain's CDR3 is CASSLYGEANEKLFF. The DNA for the CDR3 is TGTGCCAGCAGCTTATACGGAGAGGCTAATGAAAAACTGTTTTTT.

Sample share makes this clonotype medium-sized. The V call is TRBV14, the J call TRBJ1-4; D possibly corresponds to TRBD1 (5 bases). The CDR3 is 15 amino acids. Germline assignment: CDR1 SGHDN and CDR2 FVKESK. Between the trimmed V and J ends, which lost 0 bases and 7 bases, there was a span of 12 bases. The CDR3 loop reads CASSQDQGSGEKLFF. CDR3 bases: TGTGCCAGCAGCCAAGATCAGGGTTCTGGTGAAAAACTGTTTTTT.

This clonotype was recorded at least ten times. The chain carries TRBV10-2 and TRBJ2-4, with 12 bases identical to TRBD2. Germline CDR1 WSHSY, CDR2 SAAADI. Trimming took 8 bases from V and 0 from J; bases not matched to a gene: 5. The CDR3 loop spans 16 amino acids. The CDR3 DNA is TGCGCCAGCGCGACTAGCGGGAGCCCAGCCAAAAACATTCAGTACTTC. This codes for CASATSGSPAKNIQYF.

This clonotype was recorded many times. The V gene is TRBV24-1, the J gene TRBJ1-5; D may be TRBD1 (6 bases). V lost 5 bases and J 1 base, leaving 8 bases between the germline ends. CDR1 KGHDR and CDR2 SFDVKD come from the germline V gene. This CDR3 is built from 14 residues. Here the CDR3 DNA reads TGTGCCACCAGTGCAGGGGCGAGCAATCAGCCCCAGCATTTT. Its protein product is CATSAGASNQPQHF.

This clonotype is termed medium-sized. DNA of the CDR3: TGTGCCAGCAGTCCTAACGCAGGGACAGTAGTCTATGGCTACACCTTC. This sequence encodes CASSPNAGTVVYGYTF. This rearrangement joins TRBV2 to TRBJ1-2; 7 bases map to TRBD1. CDR1 SNHLY and CDR2 FYNNEI come from the germline V gene. This CDR3 spans 16 amino acids. After removal of 5 bases from V and 4 bases from J, the junction contained 13 bases not matched to a gene.

This clonotype showed up just once. The rearrangement joins TRBV11-2 to TRBJ2-1; maybe TRBD2 (6 bases). V was shortened by 1 base and J by 7 bases, with 11 bases between the two germline ends. The CDR3 is 14 amino acids. Germline values: CDR1 SGHAT, CDR2 FQNNGV. CDR3 sequence reads: CASSLASVLNEQFF. Here the CDR3 DNA reads TGTGCCAGCAGCTTAGCTAGCGTTTTAAATGAGCAGTTCTTC. The full variable domain, its missing parts supplied by reference TRBV11-2 and TRBJ2-1, is EAGVAQSPRYKIIEKRQSVAFWCNPISGHATLYWYQQILGQGPKLLIQFQNNGVVDDSQLPKDRFSAERLKGVDSTLKIQPAKLEDSAVYLCASSLASVLNEQFFGPGTRLTVL.

This clonotype is medium-sized (0.01 to 0.1%) within its sample. The chain recombines TRBV6-5 with TRBJ2-7, with TRBD1 matching over 9 bases. J lost 9 bases, V lost 1 base, and 13 bases had no gene match. This CDR3 spans 16 amino acids. The germline V gene encodes CDR1 MNHEY and CDR2 SVGAGI. The CDR3 reads CASSYLAGQGALRQYF. CDR3 DNA sequence: TGTGCCAGCAGTTACTTGGCGGGACAGGGAGCTCTGCGGCAGTACTTC.

This clonotype was seen ten or more times. The chain combines TRBV6-5 with TRBJ2-5; D may correspond to TRBD1 or TRBD2 (5 bases each). Per germline, CDR1 MNHEY and CDR2 SVGAGI. The CDR3 runs 14 residues. Deletions cut 0 bases from V and 4 bases from J, with 9 bases between. DNA of the CDR3: TGTGCCAGCAGTTACTCAGGGGCGGGAGAGACCCAGTACTTC. Translating it yields CASSYSGAGETQYF.

This clonotype was detected ten times or more. CDR3 nucleotides: TGTGCCAGCAGCTTAATGAGACAGTTGAACACTGAAGCTTTCTTT. This codes for CASSLMRQLNTEAFF. The chain joins TRBV7-8 to TRBJ1-1; D is perhaps TRBD1 (5 bases). Germline V gene data show CDR1 as SGHVS and CDR2 as FQNEAQ. With 2 bases removed from V and 0 bases from J, the gap between germline ends came to 10 bases. CDR3 length: 15 residues.

This clonotype counts as medium-sized. This sequence joins TRBV28 and TRBJ1-5; 8 positions match TRBD1. Germline CDR1 reads MDHEN; CDR2 reads SYDVKM. The CDR3 runs to 16 residues. Trimming cost V 5 bases and J 6 bases; bases outside gene matches: 12. CDR3 residues: CASSPSAGQGGQPQHF. DNA for the CDR3: TGTGCCAGCAGTCCGAGTGCCGGACAGGGAGGTCAGCCCCAGCATTTT.

In nucleotides, the CDR3 is TGCGCCAGCAGCTTGGGGCAGGTTCGCTCTGGAAACACCATATATTTT. Translated, it gives CASSLGQVRSGNTIYF. The chain has TRBV5-1 and TRBJ1-3; D is unresolved. The CDR3 extends over 16 amino acids. Germline V gene sequence: CDR1 SGHRS, CDR2 YFSETQ. Trimming stripped 0 bases from V and 0 bases from J, with 10 bases between. The variable domain in full, completed from reference TRBV5-1 and TRBJ1-3, reads KAGVTQTPRYLIKTRGQQVTLSCSPISGHRSVSWYQQTPGQGLQFLFEYFSETQRNKGNFPGRFSGRQFSNSRSEMNVSTLELGDSALYLCASSLGQVRSGNTIYFGEGSWLTVV.

The rearrangement uses TRBV29-1 and TRBJ2-1; 11 bases fit TRBD2. The CDR3 is 14 residues long. Germline assignment: CDR1 SQVTM and CDR2 ANQGSEA. The J segment lost 7 bases and the V segment lost 3 bases, leaving 5 bases of the junction unmatched. CDR3 amino acids: CSVDPSGRPNEQFF. As DNA, the CDR3 is TGCAGCGTTGACCCTAGCGGGAGGCCTAATGAGCAGTTCTTC.

The sample holds a few counts of this clonotype. V gene TRBV27 combines with J gene TRBJ1-5; D ambiguous. V lost 2 bases to trimming and J lost 7 bases, with 9 bases between them. The CDR3 is 13 residues long. Germline-derived CDR1 and CDR2 are MNHEY and SMNVEV (reference sequence). The CDR3 DNA follows: TGTGCCAGCAGTTTAACGGGGTGGCAGCCCCAGCATTTT. It is translated as CASSLTGWQPQHF.

This clonotype is categorized as medium-sized. The chain joins TRBV27 to TRBJ1-1, with a weak D call TRBD1 (5 bases). Germline V gene lookup returns CDR1 MNHEY and CDR2 SMNVEV (reference sequence). The V gene lost 6 bases and the J gene lost 1 base, with 15 bases spanning the gap. This CDR3 has 15 residues. The CDR3 DNA follows: TGTGCCAGCAGCCCTTGGGGGGATAAGAACACTGAAGCTTTCTTT. Protein: CASSPWGDKNTEAFF.

Sample share makes this clonotype medium-sized. The chain links TRBV27 to TRBJ1-5; D is undetermined. Germline V lookup: CDR1 MNHEY, CDR2 SMNVEV (reference sequence). CDR3 length: 13 amino acids. Trimming took 5 bases from V and 2 from J, leaving 7 bases between them. The CDR3, as DNA: TGTGCCAGCAGTATGAGACGCAATCAGCCCCAGCATTTT. Residues: CASSMRRNQPQHF.

This clonotype has more than one count but fewer than ten. J is TRBJ2-3 and V is TRBV4-1; D gene uncertain. V lost 1 base and J 5 bases, leaving 7 bases between the germline ends. Germline CDR1 reads MGHRA; CDR2 reads YSYEKL. The CDR3 has 13 residues. CDR3 protein: CASSQVAGDTQYF. The CDR3, as DNA: TGCGCCAGCAGCCAAGTAGCCGGAGATACGCAGTATTTT.

This clonotype was counted ten times or more. The chain employs TRBV2 and TRBJ1-1, with D perhaps TRBD1 (6 bases). There are 12 residues in the CDR3. V was shortened by 6 bases and J by 7 bases, with 12 bases between the two germline ends. CDR1 is SNHLY, CDR2 FYNNEI, per germline. The CDR3 coding sequence is TGTGCCAGCAGCCCAGACAGGCTTGAAGCTTTCTTT. This gives the protein CASSPDRLEAFF.

The V call is TRBV29-1, the J call TRBJ2-7; TRBD2 agrees at 8 bases. The CDR3 extends over 13 amino acids. Germline loops: CDR1 SQVTM, CDR2 ANQGSEA. With V trimmed by 4 bases and J by 1 base, 3 bases remained unmatched. The DNA of the CDR3 is TGCAGCGTTGGGGCTAGCGGGTCCTACGAGCAGTACTTC. Protein product: CSVGASGSYEQYF.